This TCR beta chain was identified in a study of T cell repertoires in cytomegalovirus infection. This clonotype was detected only a few times. One entry per CDR3 protein, called by TCRdb with MiXCR from the reads. This repertoire shows fewer than 200,000 distinct CDR3 sequences, approximately 19% found once; its top ten account for under 3.5%. The CDR3 sequence is 12 residues long. CDR1 and CDR2 (germline): SGHTA, FQGNSA. Trimming removed 5 bases at V and 4 bases at J, with 9 bases between. This chain uses TRBV7-2 with TRBJ2-7; possible D gene TRBD1, 5 bases. The sequenced material came from PBMCs. The source is a human donor in good health (CMV status not recorded). Some clones in this sample may be carry-over from other donors' samples. Written as DNA, the CDR3 is TGTGCCAGCAGCCTACGGACATACGAGCAGTACTTC. Its protein is CASSLRTYEQYF.